The clone carrying this T cell receptor beta chain was observed a few times. Its specificity is not known. This entry belongs to a study of blood T cell dynamics during melanoma immunotherapy. Study-level information: Patients with metastatic melanoma got pembrolizumab or nivolumab-ipilimumab as first-line care. Study-level points and caveats: PBMC repertoires of eventual disease-control patients split at W3 into clonality or diversity gains.

Each bulk PBMC sample had about 350 ng DNA loaded. The repertoire was sequenced with immunoSEQ multiplex PCR; TCRdb's copy has only in-frame clones and lacks some. Here the sample spans about 17,000 clones, about 85% being singletons. This CDR3 has 15 residues. CDR1 GTSNPN and CDR2 SVGIG come from the germline V gene (reference sequence). Losses at the gene ends were 0 bases for V and 8 bases for J; bases not matched to a gene: 9. Noted time point: week 3, after first cycle of checkpoint inhibitor. Patients with prior systemic cancer treatment, concomitant immunosuppressants, or other active malignancies were excluded.

The chain employs TRBV30 and TRBJ1-2; 10 bases align to TRBD1. The receptor's source is a human donor with melanoma. The starting material was blood, obtained from a patient treated with checkpoint blockade. CDR3 bases: TGTGCCTGGAGTGTACCGGACAGGGGGTCAGACGGCTACACCTTC. Translating gives CAWSVPDRGSDGYTF.